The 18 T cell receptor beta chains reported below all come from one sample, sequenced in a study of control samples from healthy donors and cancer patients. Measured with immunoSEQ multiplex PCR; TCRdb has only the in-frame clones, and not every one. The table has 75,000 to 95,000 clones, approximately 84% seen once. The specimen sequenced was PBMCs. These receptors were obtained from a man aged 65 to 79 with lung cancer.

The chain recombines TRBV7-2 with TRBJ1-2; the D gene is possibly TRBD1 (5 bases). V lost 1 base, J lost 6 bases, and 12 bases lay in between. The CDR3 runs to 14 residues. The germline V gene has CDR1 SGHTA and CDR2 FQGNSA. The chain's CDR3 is CASSLGPGRDGYTF. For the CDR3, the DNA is TGTGCCAGCAGCTTAGGCCCAGGGAGGGATGGCTACACCTTC. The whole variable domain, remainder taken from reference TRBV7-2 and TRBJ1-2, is GAGVSQSPSNKVTEKGKDVELRCDPISGHTALYWYRQSLGQGLEFLIYFQGNSAPDKSGLPSDRFSAERTGGSVSTLTIQRTQQEDSAVYLCASSLGPGRDGYTFGSGTRLTVV.

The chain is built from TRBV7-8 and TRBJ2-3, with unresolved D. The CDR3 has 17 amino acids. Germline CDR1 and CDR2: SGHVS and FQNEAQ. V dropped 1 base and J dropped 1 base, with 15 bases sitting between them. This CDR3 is CASSLVKWTDRTDTQYF. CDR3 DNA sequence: TGTGCCAGCAGCTTAGTCAAGTGGACCGACCGCACAGATACGCAGTATTTT.

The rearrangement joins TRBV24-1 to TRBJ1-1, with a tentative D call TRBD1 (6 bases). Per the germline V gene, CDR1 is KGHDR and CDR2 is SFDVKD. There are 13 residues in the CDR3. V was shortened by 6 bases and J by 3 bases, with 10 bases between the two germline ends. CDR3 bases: TGTGCCACCAGTAAACAGGGTGACACTGAAGCTTTCTTT. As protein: CATSKQGDTEAFF.

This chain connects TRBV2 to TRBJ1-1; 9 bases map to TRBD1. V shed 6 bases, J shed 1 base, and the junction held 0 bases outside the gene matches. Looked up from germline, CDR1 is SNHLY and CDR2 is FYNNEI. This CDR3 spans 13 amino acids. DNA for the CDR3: TGTGCCAGCAGGGACAGGGGGAACACTGAAGCTTTCTTT. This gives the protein CASRDRGNTEAFF.

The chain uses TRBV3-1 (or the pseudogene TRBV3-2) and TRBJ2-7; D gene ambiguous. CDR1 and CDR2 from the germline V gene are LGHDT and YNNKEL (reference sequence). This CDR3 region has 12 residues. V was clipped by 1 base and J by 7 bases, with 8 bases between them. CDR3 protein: CASSQVRGEQYF. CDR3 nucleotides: TGTGCCAGCAGCCAAGTGCGTGGGGAGCAGTACTTC.

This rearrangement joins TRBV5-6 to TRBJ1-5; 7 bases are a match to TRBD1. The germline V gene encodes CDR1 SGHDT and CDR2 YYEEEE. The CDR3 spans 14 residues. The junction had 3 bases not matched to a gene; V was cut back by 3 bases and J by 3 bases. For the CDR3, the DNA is TGTGCCAGCAGCTATGACAGGGCCAATCAGCCCCAGCATTTT. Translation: CASSYDRANQPQHF.

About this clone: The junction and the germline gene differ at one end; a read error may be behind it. The CDR3 spells CASSYRGSYNGQFF. CDR3 sequence (DNA): TGTGCCAGCAGCTATCGTGGCTCCTACAATGGGCAGTTCTTC. The rearrangement links TRBV11-2 to TRBJ2-1; D remains unclear. Germline CDR1 is SGHAT and CDR2 is FQNNGV. The CDR3 contains 14 residues.

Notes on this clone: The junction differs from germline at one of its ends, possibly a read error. CDR3 in DNA: TGTGCCAGCAGTTTAGGAGGGCTAGCCCGAAGGAACTTC. The encoded protein is CASSLGGLARRNF. The J gene is TRBJ2-7, the V gene TRBV12-3 or TRBV12-4; tentative D call: TRBD2 (5 bases). This CDR3 comprises 13 residues.

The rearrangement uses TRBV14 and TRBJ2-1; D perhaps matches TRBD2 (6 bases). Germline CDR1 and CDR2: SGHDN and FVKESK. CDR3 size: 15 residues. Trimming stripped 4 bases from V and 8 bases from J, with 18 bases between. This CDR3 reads CASSPVLAPGDEQFF. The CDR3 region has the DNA TGTGCCAGCAGCCCCGTACTAGCTCCGGGGGATGAGCAGTTCTTC.

Here the CDR3 reads CASSPGTVNTGELFF. DNA for the CDR3: TGTGCCAGCAGCCCCGGGACGGTGAACACCGGGGAGCTGTTTTTT. The rearrangement joins TRBV7-2 to TRBJ2-2; D may correspond to TRBD1 or TRBD2 (5 bases each). Trimming left V 5 bases short and J 1 base short, with 11 bases between. Looked up from germline, CDR1 is SGHTA and CDR2 is FQGNSA. The CDR3 totals 15 residues.

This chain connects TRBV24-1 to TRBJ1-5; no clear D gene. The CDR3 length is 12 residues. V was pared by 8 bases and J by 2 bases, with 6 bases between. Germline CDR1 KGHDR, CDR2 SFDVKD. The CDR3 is CATNNGNQPQHF. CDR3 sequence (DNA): TGTGCCACCAACAATGGCAATCAGCCCCAGCATTTT.

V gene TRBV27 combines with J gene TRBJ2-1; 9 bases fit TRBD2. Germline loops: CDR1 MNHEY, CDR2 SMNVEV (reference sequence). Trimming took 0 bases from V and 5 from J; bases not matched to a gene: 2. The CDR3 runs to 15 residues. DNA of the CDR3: TGTGCCAGCAGTTTATCCCTAGCGGGGAACAATGAGCAGTTCTTC. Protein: CASSLSLAGNNEQFF.

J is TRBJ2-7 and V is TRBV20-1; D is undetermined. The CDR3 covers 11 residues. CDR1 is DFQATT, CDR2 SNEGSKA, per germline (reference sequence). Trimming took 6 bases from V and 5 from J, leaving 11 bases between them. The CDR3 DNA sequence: TGCAGTGCCAGGCCCCGCAACGAGCAGTACTTC. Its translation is CSARPRNEQYF.

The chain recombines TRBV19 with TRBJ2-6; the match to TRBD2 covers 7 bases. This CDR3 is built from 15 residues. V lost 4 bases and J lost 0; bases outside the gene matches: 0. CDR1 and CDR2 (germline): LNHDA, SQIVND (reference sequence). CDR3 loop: CASSRGGSGANVLTF. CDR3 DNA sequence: TGTGCCAGTAGTAGGGGGGGCTCTGGGGCCAACGTCCTGACTTTC.

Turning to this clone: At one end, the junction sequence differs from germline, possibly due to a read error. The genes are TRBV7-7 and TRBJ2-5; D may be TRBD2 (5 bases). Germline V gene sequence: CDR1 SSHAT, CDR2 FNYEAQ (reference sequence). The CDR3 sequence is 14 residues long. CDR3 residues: CASSLAISEETQYF. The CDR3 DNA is TGTGCTAGCAGCTTAGCGATTAGTGAGGAGACCCAGTACTTC.

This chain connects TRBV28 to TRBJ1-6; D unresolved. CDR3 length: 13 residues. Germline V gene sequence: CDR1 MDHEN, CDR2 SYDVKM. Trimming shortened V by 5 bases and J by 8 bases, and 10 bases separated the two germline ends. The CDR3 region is CASSPGNYSPLHF. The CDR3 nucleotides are TGTGCCAGCAGTCCCGGAAACTATTCACCCCTCCACTTT.

This CDR3 reads CASSLRGQGTPTEAFF. The DNA of the CDR3 is TGTGCCAGCAGTTTACGGGGACAGGGGACCCCCACTGAAGCTTTCTTT. V and J are TRBV27 and TRBJ1-1; 10 bases agree with TRBD1. V lost 2 bases and J lost 4; bases outside the gene matches: 7. Germline CDR1 reads MNHEY; CDR2 reads SMNVEV (reference sequence). The CDR3 runs 16 residues.

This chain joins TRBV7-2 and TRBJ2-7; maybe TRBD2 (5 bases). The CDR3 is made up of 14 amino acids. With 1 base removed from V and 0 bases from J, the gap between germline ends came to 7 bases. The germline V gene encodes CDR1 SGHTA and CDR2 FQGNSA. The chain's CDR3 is CASSLGGISYEQYF. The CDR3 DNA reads TGTGCCAGCAGCTTAGGAGGGATCTCCTACGAGCAGTACTTC.